A single sample gave rise to the 7 T cell receptor beta chains below, sequenced in a study of breast tumors, draining lymph nodes, adjacent tissues. TCRdb processed the multiplex PCR reads anew with MiXCR; each CDR3 protein has one entry. The data contain around 230,000 distinct CDR3 sequences, less than 40% of them singletons. Axillary draining lymph nodes of breast cancer patients supplied the node samples. Sample: axillary lymph node tissue. The source of these receptors is a female donor with breast cancer. Some clones in this sample may be carry-over from other donors' samples.

A note on this clonotype: A much more abundant neighbour one base away suggests this may be a read error. CDR3 in DNA: TGCAGTGCACTTGGGACAGGGAGCTCCTCTAATTCACCCCTCCACTTT. Its translation: CSALGTGSSSNSPLHF. The chain joins TRBV20-1 to TRBJ1-6; 9 bases line up with TRBD1. Per the germline V gene, CDR1 is DFQATT and CDR2 is SNEGSKA (reference sequence). The CDR3 sequence is 16 residues long.

The CDR3 spells CASSQDATSGSVFF. In nucleotides, the CDR3 is TGTGCCAGCAGCCAAGATGCGACTAGCGGGAGTGTGTTCTTC. The chain uses TRBV3-1 and TRBJ2-1; 12 nucleotides agree with TRBD2. Germline values: CDR1 LGHDT, CDR2 YNNKEL (reference sequence). CDR3 length: 14 residues. V gave up 0 bases and J gave up 15 bases; unmatched junction bases: 6.

This clonotype showed up just a few times. The gene calls are TRBV7-6 and TRBJ2-1; 12 nucleotides align to TRBD2. CDR1 and CDR2 (germline): SGHVS, FNYEAQ. V dropped 0 bases and J dropped 2; count of bases not matched to a gene: 2. The CDR3 length is 17 residues. This CDR3 is CASSLAGLAGPYNEQFF. CDR3 in DNA: TGTGCCAGCAGCTTAGCAGGACTAGCGGGACCCTACAATGAGCAGTTCTTC.

This clonotype was counted ten times or more. The chain couples TRBV12-3 or TRBV12-4 to TRBJ2-5; the match to TRBD2 covers 8 bases. J gave up 4 bases and V 5 bases, and 12 bases lay outside the gene matches. CDR3 length: 16 amino acids. The CDR3 nucleotides are TGTGCCAGCAGTGCCCGCGCTAGCGGGTTAATAGAGACCCAGTACTTC. Translation gives CASSARASGLIETQYF.

This chain joins TRBV9 and TRBJ2-3, with TRBD2 identical over 8 bases. Germline-derived CDR1 and CDR2 are SGDLS and YYNGEE. The CDR3 runs to 16 residues. With V trimmed by 3 bases and J by 0 bases, 6 bases remained unmatched. The CDR3 is CASSAGAGGSTDTQYF. The DNA of the CDR3 is TGTGCCAGCAGCGCGGGGGCGGGGGGAAGCACAGATACGCAGTATTTT.

As regards this clonotype: The CDR3 ends on some other residue instead of the conserved phenylalanine or tryptophan, so this is likely a read error. In DNA form, the CDR3 reads TGTGCCAGCAGTCAAAAGAGCGGGGGGGCTAGTAGGGAGACCCAGTACCTC. It encodes CASSQKSGGASRETQYL. The chain combines TRBV6-1 with TRBJ2-5; TRBD2 agrees at 10 bases. CDR1 and CDR2 (germline): MNHNS, SASEGT. This CDR3 is 17 amino acids long. The junction had 14 bases not matched to a gene; V was cut back by 5 bases and J by 5 bases.

This clonotype was seen at least ten times. The chain recombines TRBV7-9 with TRBJ2-1; D might be TRBD2 (5 bases). Trimming stripped 3 bases from V and 9 bases from J, with 15 bases between. The CDR3 runs 14 residues. Looked up from germline, CDR1 is SEHNR and CDR2 is FQNEAQ (reference sequence). CDR3 DNA sequence: TGTGCCAGCAGCTTTTGGCTGGGAGTCGGTGAGCAGTTCTTC. It translates to CASSFWLGVGEQFF. Based on the CDR3 plus reference TRBV7-9 and TRBJ2-1, the full variable domain is DTGVSQNPRHKITKRGQNVTFRCDPISEHNRLYWYRQTLGQGPEFLTYFQNEAQLEKSRLLSDRFSAERPKGSFSTLEIQRTEQGDSAMYLCASSFWLGVGEQFFGPGTRLTVL.